A selection of T cell receptor beta chains follows, all from one sample in a study of CD8+ T cells in alopecia areata. Profiled with immunoSEQ multiplex PCR; TCRdb holds only in-frame clones, not every one. The sample has under 70,000 clones, around 96% seen once. This material consisted of CD8+ T cells sorted from blood, taken at week 0. These receptors came from a human donor with alopecia areata. Both conserved end residues are part of each CDR3. A D gene is named only where the DNA matches it firmly. Not all rows give a size; the values are once, few, many and, for expanded clones, a class.

d_call: NA
v_call: TRBV19
clone_size: NA
j_call: TRBJ2-7
cdr3_aa: CATSQGNEQYF
cdr3_nt: TGTGCCACCTCACAGGGCAACGAGCAGTACTTC

d_call: NA
v_call: TRBV7-9
clone_size: NA
j_call: TRBJ1-5
cdr3_aa: CASSLQGQPQHF
cdr3_nt: TGTGCCAGCAGCTTACAGGGGCAGCCCCAGCATTTT

d_call: NA
v_call: TRBV11-2
clone_size: NA
j_call: TRBJ2-2
cdr3_aa: CASSLVTNTGELFF
cdr3_nt: TGTGCCAGCAGCTTAGTTACGAACACCGGGGAGCTGTTTTTT

d_call: NA
v_call: TRBV21-1
clone_size: NA
j_call: TRBJ1-6
cdr3_aa: CASSSTQERNSPLHF
cdr3_nt: TGTGCCAGCAGCTCCACCCAGGAGAGAAATTCACCCCTCCACTTT

d_call: NA
v_call: TRBV7-9
clone_size: NA
j_call: TRBJ2-7
cdr3_aa: CASSSESIEQYF
cdr3_nt: TGTGCCAGCAGCTCCGAGTCCATCGAGCAGTACTTC

d_call: TRBD1
v_call: TRBV5-1
clone_size: NA
j_call: TRBJ2-6
cdr3_aa: CASSPGTGSGANVLTF
cdr3_nt: TGCGCCAGCAGTCCCGGGACAGGGTCTGGGGCCAACGTCCTGACTTTC

d_call: NA
v_call: TRBV4-3
clone_size: NA
j_call: TRBJ1-1
cdr3_aa: CASSQDMGGPEAFF
cdr3_nt: TGCGCCAGCAGCCAAGATATGGGAGGCCCTGAAGCTTTCTTT

d_call: NA
v_call: TRBV5-5
clone_size: NA
j_call: TRBJ2-7
cdr3_aa: CASILGVNSAVPYEQYF
cdr3_nt: TGTGCCAGCATCCTGGGGGTGAATTCGGCGGTCCCCTACGAGCAGTACTTC

d_call: TRBD1
v_call: TRBV10-3
clone_size: NA
j_call: TRBJ2-3
cdr3_aa: CAIRNRDRVATDTQYF
cdr3_nt: TGTGCCATCAGAAACCGGGACAGGGTGGCCACAGATACGCAGTATTTT

d_call: TRBD1
v_call: TRBV6-5
clone_size: NA
j_call: TRBJ2-7
cdr3_aa: CASSYSGQGAYEQYF
cdr3_nt: TGTGCCAGCAGTTATTCCGGACAGGGGGCTTACGAGCAGTACTTC

d_call: TRBD1
v_call: TRBV7-9
clone_size: NA
j_call: TRBJ2-7
cdr3_aa: CASSGTSGTEAYEQYF
cdr3_nt: TGTGCCAGCAGCGGTACCTCCGGGACAGAGGCCTACGAGCAGTACTTC

d_call: NA
v_call: TRBV5-6
clone_size: NA
j_call: TRBJ2-2
cdr3_aa: CASSLLTAGELFF
cdr3_nt: TGTGCCAGCAGCTTGTTAACCGCCGGGGAGCTGTTTTTT

d_call: TRBD1
v_call: TRBV7-9
clone_size: NA
j_call: TRBJ2-7
cdr3_aa: CASSPGTGLSYEQYF
cdr3_nt: TGTGCCAGCAGCCCTGGGACAGGGCTGTCCTACGAGCAGTACTTC

d_call: NA
v_call: TRBV10-3
clone_size: NA
j_call: TRBJ2-7
cdr3_aa: CAFQVYLDEQYF
cdr3_nt: NA

d_call: NA
v_call: TRBV30
clone_size: NA
j_call: TRBJ2-7
cdr3_aa: CAWSRVYEQYF
cdr3_nt: TGTGCCTGGAGTCGGGTCTACGAGCAGTACTTC

d_call: TRBD2
v_call: TRBV6-5
clone_size: NA
j_call: TRBJ2-1
cdr3_aa: CASGLEGLVGNEQFF
cdr3_nt: TGTGCCAGCGGACTAGAGGGACTAGTCGGTAATGAGCAGTTCTTC

d_call: NA
v_call: TRBV7-8
clone_size: NA
j_call: TRBJ2-7
cdr3_aa: CASSLEYYEQYF
cdr3_nt: TGTGCCAGCAGCTTAGAGTACTACGAGCAGTACTTC

d_call: NA
v_call: TRBV6-5
clone_size: once
j_call: TRBJ2-2
cdr3_aa: CASSYSSGNTGELFF
cdr3_nt: TGTGCCAGCAGTTACTCGAGCGGGAACACCGGGGAGCTGTTTTTT

d_call: NA
v_call: TRBV27
clone_size: once
j_call: TRBJ1-2
cdr3_aa: CASSSPNYGYTF
cdr3_nt: TGTGCCAGCAGTTCCCCCAACTATGGCTACACCTTC

d_call: NA
v_call: TRBV6-5
clone_size: NA
j_call: TRBJ1-5
cdr3_aa: CASSLGARSNQPQHF
cdr3_nt: TGTGCCAGCAGTTTAGGGGCCAGAAGCAATCAGCCCCAGCATTTT

d_call: NA
v_call: TRBV6-1
clone_size: NA
j_call: TRBJ2-1
cdr3_aa: CASMPRGVTYNEQFF
cdr3_nt: TGTGCCAGCATGCCCCGGGGTGTTACCTACAATGAGCAGTTCTTC

d_call: NA
v_call: TRBV7-9
clone_size: NA
j_call: TRBJ1-2
cdr3_aa: CASSLGQGYGYTF
cdr3_nt: TGTGCCAGCAGCTTAGGGCAGGGCTATGGCTACACCTTC

d_call: TRBD2
v_call: TRBV5-1
clone_size: once
j_call: TRBJ2-7
cdr3_aa: CASSLESGLAAYEQYF
cdr3_nt: TGCGCCAGCAGCTTGGAATCAGGACTAGCGGCCTACGAGCAGTACTTC

d_call: NA
v_call: TRBV7-9
clone_size: NA
j_call: TRBJ2-5
cdr3_aa: CASSWTDSSGTQYF
cdr3_nt: TGTGCCAGCAGCTGGACGGACTCAAGCGGGACCCAGTACTTC

d_call: NA
v_call: TRBV6-5
clone_size: NA
j_call: TRBJ2-7
cdr3_aa: CASSYSGDPYEQYF
cdr3_nt: TGTGCCAGCAGTTACTCGGGGGACCCCTACGAGCAGTACTTC

d_call: NA
v_call: TRBV7-2
clone_size: NA
j_call: TRBJ2-7
cdr3_aa: CASSSIGRGPESIPYEQYF
cdr3_nt: TGTGCCAGCAGCTCCATAGGGCGGGGACCAGAATCCATTCCTTACGAGCAGTACTTC

d_call: TRBD2
v_call: TRBV2
clone_size: once
j_call: TRBJ2-3
cdr3_aa: CASSGFSGGRTDTQYF
cdr3_nt: TGTGCCAGCAGTGGCTTCAGCGGGGGGCGCACAGATACGCAGTATTTT

d_call: NA
v_call: TRBV7-6
clone_size: NA
j_call: TRBJ1-2
cdr3_aa: CASSPRGLPGGYTF
cdr3_nt: TGTGCCAGCAGCCCGCGAGGGCTCCCGGGTGGCTACACCTTC

d_call: NA
v_call: TRBV29-1
clone_size: NA
j_call: TRBJ2-1
cdr3_aa: CSVEGIGASGDEQFF
cdr3_nt: TGCAGCGTTGAAGGTATAGGCGCCTCGGGCGATGAGCAGTTCTTC

d_call: TRBD1
v_call: TRBV7-9
clone_size: NA
j_call: TRBJ1-1
cdr3_aa: CASSQNDRVGTEAFF
cdr3_nt: TGTGCCAGCAGCCAGAACGACAGGGTGGGGACTGAAGCTTTCTTT

d_call: TRBD1
v_call: TRBV7-9
clone_size: NA
j_call: TRBJ1-1
cdr3_aa: CASSSARGQNMNTEAFF
cdr3_nt: TGTGCCAGCAGCTCTGCGAGGGGACAGAACATGAACACTGAAGCTTTCTTT

d_call: TRBD1
v_call: TRBV19
clone_size: NA
j_call: TRBJ2-1
cdr3_aa: CASTPAGGTSEQFF
cdr3_nt: TGTGCCAGTACCCCAGCAGGGGGTACGAGTGAGCAGTTCTTC

d_call: TRBD1
v_call: TRBV19
clone_size: NA
j_call: TRBJ2-7
cdr3_aa: CASSTGGVNYEQYF
cdr3_nt: TGTGCCAGTAGTACAGGGGGAGTAAACTACGAGCAGTACTTC

d_call: NA
v_call: TRBV7-2
clone_size: NA
j_call: TRBJ2-7
cdr3_aa: CASSLPDYSYEQYF
cdr3_nt: TGTGCCAGCAGCTTACCAGATTACTCCTACGAGCAGTACTTC

d_call: NA
v_call: TRBV23-1
clone_size: NA
j_call: TRBJ2-5
cdr3_aa: CASSQPRQYWETQYF
cdr3_nt: TGCGCCAGCAGTCAACCCAGACAGTATTGGGAGACCCAGTACTTC

d_call: NA
v_call: TRBV5-6
clone_size: NA
j_call: TRBJ1-2
cdr3_aa: CASSPQGNYGYTF
cdr3_nt: TGTGCCAGCAGCCCACAGGGAAACTATGGCTACACCTTC

d_call: NA
v_call: TRBV29-1
clone_size: NA
j_call: TRBJ2-2
cdr3_aa: CSVVRDNTGELFF
cdr3_nt: TGCAGCGTTGTCCGGGACAACACCGGGGAGCTGTTTTTT

d_call: TRBD2
v_call: TRBV4-1
clone_size: NA
j_call: TRBJ2-7
cdr3_aa: CASSQTSGGSYEQYF
cdr3_nt: TGCGCCAGCAGCCAAACTAGCGGGGGATCCTACGAGCAGTACTTC

d_call: TRBD2
v_call: TRBV7-6
clone_size: NA
j_call: TRBJ2-1
cdr3_aa: CASSLGTSGYYNEQFF
cdr3_nt: TGTGCCAGCAGCTTAGGTACTAGCGGCTATTACAATGAGCAGTTCTTC

d_call: TRBD2
v_call: TRBV7-2
clone_size: NA
j_call: TRBJ2-3
cdr3_aa: CASSFEPGLAGNTDTQYF
cdr3_nt: TGTGCCAGCAGCTTCGAACCTGGACTAGCGGGTAACACAGATACGCAGTATTTT

d_call: NA
v_call: TRBV7-2
clone_size: NA
j_call: TRBJ1-1
cdr3_aa: CASSLVEFGKAFF
cdr3_nt: TGTGCCAGCAGCTTAGTGGAATTTGGAAAAGCTTTCTTT

d_call: TRBD1
v_call: TRBV5-6
clone_size: NA
j_call: TRBJ1-2
cdr3_aa: CASSLGQGRNYGYTF
cdr3_nt: TGTGCCAGCAGCTTAGGACAGGGTCGGAACTATGGCTACACCTTC

d_call: NA
v_call: TRBV21-1
clone_size: NA
j_call: TRBJ2-2
cdr3_aa: CASNITETANTGELFF
cdr3_nt: TGTGCCAGCAACATCACAGAGACCGCGAACACCGGGGAGCTGTTTTTT

d_call: NA
v_call: TRBV4-3
clone_size: once
j_call: TRBJ2-7
cdr3_aa: CASSVRGPSYEQYF
cdr3_nt: TGCGCCAGCAGCGTCCGGGGCCCCTCCTACGAGCAGTACTTC

d_call: NA
v_call: TRBV2
clone_size: NA
j_call: TRBJ2-3
cdr3_aa: CASSELMGHQRKADTQYF
cdr3_nt: TGTGCCAGCAGTGAACTGATGGGACACCAAAGGAAGGCAGATACGCAGTATTTT

d_call: NA
v_call: TRBV7-6
clone_size: once
j_call: TRBJ2-7
cdr3_aa: CASSAQISGGSYEQYF
cdr3_nt: TGTGCCAGCAGCGCACAAATTAGCGGAGGCTCCTACGAGCAGTACTTC

d_call: TRBD1
v_call: TRBV27
clone_size: NA
j_call: TRBJ2-7
cdr3_aa: CASSLNRGHEQYF
cdr3_nt: TGTGCCAGCAGTTTGAACAGGGGCCACGAGCAGTACTTC

d_call: NA
v_call: TRBV6-5
clone_size: NA
j_call: TRBJ2-1
cdr3_aa: CASSVETAYNEQFF
cdr3_nt: TGTGCCAGCAGTGTAGAAACAGCTTACAATGAGCAGTTCTTC

d_call: NA
v_call: TRBV7-9
clone_size: NA
j_call: TRBJ2-3
cdr3_aa: CASSLAHGSTDTQYF
cdr3_nt: TGTGCCAGCAGCTTAGCGCACGGCAGCACAGATACGCAGTATTTT

d_call: TRBD2
v_call: TRBV6-1
clone_size: once
j_call: TRBJ2-3
cdr3_aa: CASSLRGTSTDTQYF
cdr3_nt: TGTGCCAGCTCCTTGCGGGGGACTAGCACAGATACGCAGTATTTT

d_call: TRBD2
v_call: TRBV27
clone_size: NA
j_call: TRBJ2-5
cdr3_aa: CASSKRLAGAQETQYF
cdr3_nt: TGTGCCAGCAGTAAAAGACTAGCGGGGGCCCAAGAGACCCAGTACTTC

d_call: NA
v_call: TRBV4-3
clone_size: NA
j_call: TRBJ2-3
cdr3_aa: CASSQWRADTQYF
cdr3_nt: TGCGCCAGCAGCCAGTGGCGCGCAGATACGCAGTATTTT

d_call: NA
v_call: TRBV7-2
clone_size: NA
j_call: TRBJ2-2
cdr3_aa: CASSLSLAPWGELFF
cdr3_nt: TGTGCCAGCAGCTTAAGTCTAGCCCCATGGGGGGAGCTGTTTTTT

d_call: TRBD1
v_call: TRBV15
clone_size: NA
j_call: TRBJ1-5
cdr3_aa: CATSDAPGQGVGQPQHF
cdr3_nt: TGTGCCACCAGCGATGCTCCGGGACAGGGGGTTGGTCAGCCCCAGCATTTT

d_call: TRBD1
v_call: TRBV7-9
clone_size: NA
j_call: TRBJ1-5
cdr3_aa: CASSSTGAINQPQHF
cdr3_nt: TGTGCCAGCAGCTCGACAGGGGCCATCAATCAGCCCCAGCATTTT

d_call: TRBD1
v_call: TRBV6-5
clone_size: NA
j_call: TRBJ1-6
cdr3_aa: CASSYSQGANSPLHF
cdr3_nt: TGTGCCAGCAGTTACTCGCAGGGGGCTAATTCACCCCTCCACTTT

d_call: TRBD2
v_call: TRBV29-1
clone_size: NA
j_call: TRBJ2-5
cdr3_aa: CSVEETGTRGETQYF
cdr3_nt: TGCAGCGTTGAAGAAACCGGGACTAGAGGCGAGACCCAGTACTTC

d_call: NA
v_call: TRBV6-5
clone_size: NA
j_call: TRBJ1-5
cdr3_aa: CASSLFGGMNQPQHF
cdr3_nt: TGTGCCAGCAGTTTATTCGGGGGGATGAATCAGCCCCAGCATTTT

d_call: TRBD1
v_call: TRBV5-4
clone_size: NA
j_call: TRBJ2-1
cdr3_aa: CASSPADRVGNEQFF
cdr3_nt: TGTGCCAGCAGCCCAGCTGACAGGGTAGGCAATGAGCAGTTCTTC